A selection of T cell receptor beta chains follows, all from one sample in a study of shared clonotypes between healthy human individuals. Assay: immunoSEQ multiplex PCR; the TCRdb copy retains only in-frame clones and omits some. Among hundreds of thousands of clones, about 74% were seen once, and the ten largest hold more than 1.5%. Sequences were obtained from memory CD4+ T cells sorted from blood. All receptors come from a young woman in good health. Each CDR3 is given with its conserved first and last residue. The D gene is left open where the match is weak. Size is omitted from some rows. Given values are once, few, many or a class for expanded clones.

>13|TRBV10-2|.|TRBJ2-1|.
TGCGCCAGCAAGCCAGGACCCTACAATGAGCAGTTCTTC
CASKPGPYNEQFF
>18|TRBV11-3|TRBD2|TRBJ2-3|.
TGTGCCAGCAGCGACTCCGGGACTAGCGGGCGAAGCACAGATACGCAGTATTTT
CASSDSGTSGRSTDTQYF
>12|TRBV7-6|.|TRBJ2-1|few
TGTGCCAGCAGCTCTAGTGGGAATGAGCAGTTCTTC
CASSSSGNEQFF
>14|TRBV7-9|.|TRBJ1-4|.
TGTGCCAGCAGCTTAGCTTGGGGGAATGAAAAACTGTTTTTT
CASSLAWGNEKLFF
>16|TRBV5-1|TRBD1|TRBJ2-7|few
TGCGCCAGCAAAGGCCCCCTTGGACAGGGCCCCTACGAGCAGTACTTC
CASKGPLGQGPYEQYF
>16|TRBV7-2|TRBD1|TRBJ2-2|.
TGTGCCAGCAGCTTATTCGGACAGGCCAACACCGGGGAGCTGTTTTTT
CASSLFGQANTGELFF
>17|TRBV7-6|TRBD1|TRBJ1-4|.
TGTGCCAGCAGCCATGGGACAGGGTTTCGCAGTGCTGAAAAACTGTTTTTT
CASSHGTGFRSAEKLFF
>16|TRBV7-9|.|TRBJ1-2|.
TGTGCCAGCAGCACTCCGGACGTTCGAGGGTTCTATGGCTACACCTTC
CASSTPDVRGFYGYTF
>15|TRBV5-4|.|TRBJ1-4|.
TGTGCCAGCAGCTTGGGGCCGAACCCTAATGAAAAACTGTTTTTT
CASSLGPNPNEKLFF
>14|TRBV6-5|.|TRBJ2-7|.
TGTGCCAGCAGTTACTCCAGACAGTCCTACGAGCAGTACTTC
CASSYSRQSYEQYF
>15|TRBV27|.|TRBJ2-6|.
TGTGCCAGCAGATCACCCAGCTCTGGGGCCAACGTCCTGACTTTC
CASRSPSSGANVLTF
>13|TRBV5-1|.|TRBJ2-2|few
TGCGCCAGCAGAACAGGAAACACCGGGGAGCTGTTTTTT
CASRTGNTGELFF
>13|TRBV29-1|.|TRBJ2-2|few
TGCAGCGTTGACAGGGGACACACCGGGGAGCTGTTTTTT
CSVDRGHTGELFF
>16|TRBV27|TRBD1|TRBJ1-5|.
TGTGCCAGCAGTGCCTCGAACAGGGGTAACCATCAGCCCCAGCATTTT
CASSASNRGNHQPQHF
>14|TRBV7-2|.|TRBJ2-1|few
TGTGCCAGCAGCTCACCCGGGGTCTACAATGAGCAGTTCTTC
CASSSPGVYNEQFF
>15|TRBV6-5|.|TRBJ1-5|.
TGTGCCAGCAGCCCCGGAGGACTGGGAAATCAGCCCCAGCATTTT
CASSPGGLGNQPQHF
>15|TRBV27|.|TRBJ2-1|.
TGTGCCAGCAGTTTATATAGGACCTCAGGGGATGAGCAGTTCTTC
CASSLYRTSGDEQFF
>13|TRBV23-1|.|TRBJ2-7|many
TGCGCCAGCAGTCCGGGACTTCCCTACGAGCAGTACTTC
CASSPGLPYEQYF
>15|TRBV6-4|.|TRBJ2-1|.
TGTGCCAGCTCCCCTGGTAGGGTGGAATACAATGAGCAGTTCTTC
CASSPGRVEYNEQFF
>14|TRBV5-1|.|TRBJ1-1|.
TGCGCCAGCAGCTCACAGGGAGGCGACACTGAAGCTTTCTTT
CASSSQGGDTEAFF